Presented here are 32 T cell receptor beta chains from one specimen sequenced in a study of cytomegalovirus exposure and HLA in healthy donors. PCR primers comprised 60 Vbeta and 13 Jbeta primers. This table comes from immunoSEQ multiplex PCR, and its TCRdb copy is limited to in-frame clones, with some not included. The sample comprises 150,000 to 200,000 clones, 82% of which are singletons, and over 1.5% rests with the top ten. The material sequenced was PBMCs. The receptors were sampled from a man between 40 and 49 years old in good health and CMV-seronegative.

CDR3 amino acids: CASSFAGRLQETQYF. The CDR3 DNA reads as TGTGCCAGCAGCTTTGCGGGACGCCTCCAAGAGACCCAGTACTTC. The V call is TRBV27, the J call TRBJ2-5; weak D call: TRBD2 (6 bases). With 6 bases removed from V and 1 base from J, the gap between germline ends came to 15 bases. The CDR3 has 15 residues. Germline CDR1 MNHEY, CDR2 SMNVEV (reference sequence).

This clone was counted between two and nine times. The rearrangement uses TRBV5-1 and TRBJ2-6; D is uncertain. The CDR3 totals 15 residues. Per the germline V gene, CDR1 is SGHRS and CDR2 is YFSETQ. The germline V and J ends were trimmed by 0 bases and 0 bases, with 4 bases remaining between them. CDR3 sequence (DNA): TGCGCCAGCAGCTTGGGGAGCTCTGGGGCCAACGTCCTGACTTTC. Protein product: CASSLGSSGANVLTF.

This clone was detected only once. This chain's CDR3 is CASSLGASASSAYGYTF. Here the CDR3 DNA reads TGTGCCAGCAGCTTAGGAGCCAGCGCCTCCAGTGCATATGGCTACACCTTC. V and J are TRBV11-3 and TRBJ1-2; D unresolved. V gave up 1 base and J gave up 5 bases, with 20 bases separating them. Germline CDR1 SGHNT, CDR2 YENEEA. The CDR3 consists of 17 residues.

The CDR3 coding sequence is TGTGCCAGCAGACTACGCTCCGGGACAGCAGAAGAGCAGTACTTC. This encodes CASRLRSGTAEEQYF. This chain connects TRBV28 to TRBJ2-7; 7 bases map to TRBD1. Germline V gene sequence: CDR1 MDHEN, CDR2 SYDVKM. CDR3 size: 15 residues. V shed 6 bases, J shed 7 bases, and the junction held 15 bases outside the gene matches.

The chain couples TRBV18 to TRBJ1-6; perhaps TRBD1 as D (5 bases). The CDR3 sequence is 14 residues long. V dropped 6 bases and J dropped 8 bases, with 14 bases sitting between them. Germline values: CDR1 KGHSH, CDR2 LQKENI. Here the CDR3 reads CASSRDLGDSPLHF. The CDR3 bases are TGTGCCAGCTCCCGGGACTTGGGGGATTCACCCCTCCACTTT.

The rearrangement uses TRBV5-1 and TRBJ2-7, with D perhaps matching TRBD2 (5 bases). The CDR3 consists of 12 residues. The V end was cut by 4 bases, the J end by 2 bases, with 7 bases between. Germline V gene data show CDR1 as SGHRS and CDR2 as YFSETQ. The CDR3 DNA is TGCGCCAGCAGCGGGAGCCCCTACGAGCAGTACTTC. It translates to CASSGSPYEQYF.

This chain links TRBV15 with TRBJ1-1, with D tentatively TRBD1 (6 bases). CDR3 length equals 14 residues. Germline CDR1 and CDR2: LNHNV and YYDKDF (reference sequence). Trimming pared 3 bases from V and 5 bases from J, leaving 13 bases between. CDR3 amino acids: CATSSTQGRTEAFF. CDR3 bases: TGTGCCACCAGCAGTACACAGGGACGGACTGAAGCTTTCTTT.

The J gene is TRBJ2-5, the V gene TRBV9, with D maybe TRBD1 (7 bases). Trimming cost V 2 bases and J 2 bases, with 13 bases left between them. This CDR3 contains 15 residues. Germline V gene data show CDR1 as SGDLS and CDR2 as YYNGEE. CDR3 in amino acids: CASSVFPGGQETQYF. The CDR3 nucleotides are TGTGCCAGCAGCGTGTTTCCAGGGGGGCAAGAGACCCAGTACTTC.

This clone was picked up a small number of times. This chain uses TRBV2 with TRBJ2-1; 8 bases align to TRBD1. CDR1 is SNHLY and CDR2 is FYNNEI in the germline V gene. This CDR3 has 14 residues. After removal of 7 bases from V and 7 bases from J, the junction contained 9 bases not matched to a gene. For the CDR3, the DNA is TGTGCCAGCAAGGGAGACAGGGGAAGGAATGAGCAGTTCTTC. This sequence encodes CASKGDRGRNEQFF.

J is TRBJ2-3 and V is TRBV7-3, with D maybe TRBD2 (6 bases). Germline CDR1 reads SGHTA; CDR2 reads FQGTGA. The V end lost 0 bases, the J end lost 3 bases, and 16 bases lay between the germline ends. The length of the CDR3 is 17 residues. CDR3 loop: CASSLTLGQAGTDTQYF. For the CDR3, the DNA is TGTGCCAGCAGCTTAACGCTAGGGCAGGCGGGGACAGATACGCAGTATTTT.

This rearrangement joins TRBV2 to TRBJ2-1, with D perhaps TRBD2 (6 bases). CDR3 size: 14 residues. Germline loops: CDR1 SNHLY, CDR2 FYNNEI. Trimming took off 4 bases at V and 7 bases at J, with 14 bases between the two ends. CDR3 sequence (DNA): TGTGCCAGCAGTGTAGCGGAGGTACAGAATGAGCAGTTCTTC. It specifies CASSVAEVQNEQFF. The full variable domain, with the rest looked up from reference TRBV2 and TRBJ2-1, is EPEVTQTPSHQVTQMGQEVILRCVPISNHLYFYWYRQILGQKVEFLVSFYNNEISEKSEIFDDQFSVERPDGSNFTLKIRSTKLEDSAMYFCASSVAEVQNEQFFGPGTRLTVL.

This clone was recorded only once. The chain combines TRBV6-5 with TRBJ2-7; 9 nucleotides align to TRBD1. This CDR3 contains 14 residues. Trimming removed 6 bases from V and 5 bases from J; junction bases left unmatched: 8. The germline CDR1 and CDR2 sequences are MNHEY and SVGAGI. The CDR3 sequence is CASSPGTGNHEQYF. CDR3 nucleotide sequence: TGTGCCAGCAGCCCCGGGACAGGGAACCACGAGCAGTACTTC.

The chain joins TRBV5-1 to TRBJ2-3; D not resolved. CDR3 length: 12 amino acids. V shed 4 bases and J shed 0 bases, with 3 bases lying between them. The V gene's germline CDR1 is SGHRS and CDR2 YFSETQ. For the CDR3, the DNA is TGCGCCAGCAGCCAGAGCACAGATACGCAGTATTTT. Amino acids: CASSQSTDTQYF.

This chain links TRBV6-6 with TRBJ2-1; no clear D. Trimming left V 2 bases short and J 1 base short, with 6 bases between. There are 14 residues in the CDR3. Germline loops: CDR1 MNHNY, CDR2 SVGAGI (reference sequence). The chain's CDR3 is CASSYGPSYNEQFF. CDR3 bases: TGTGCCAGCAGTTACGGCCCTTCCTACAATGAGCAGTTCTTC.

A single count supports this clone. The chain links TRBV14 to TRBJ1-2, with a weak D call TRBD1 (5 bases). Per the germline V gene, CDR1 is SGHDN and CDR2 is FVKESK. CDR3 length: 15 residues. V lost 4 bases and J lost 3, with 15 bases in between. The chain's CDR3 is CASSPRAPVHYGYTF. CDR3 nucleotide sequence: TGTGCCAGCAGCCCCAGGGCCCCGGTCCACTATGGCTACACCTTC.

J is TRBJ2-2 and V is TRBV5-5; D call uncertain. Germline V gene lookup returns CDR1 SGHKS and CDR2 YYEKEE (reference sequence). CDR3 size: 14 residues. V lost 0 bases, J lost 7 bases, and 10 bases lay in between. The CDR3 loop is CASSLVASGGELFF. In DNA form, the CDR3 reads TGTGCCAGCAGCTTGGTGGCGTCGGGCGGGGAGCTGTTTTTT.

V usage is TRBV15 and J usage is TRBJ2-3; D call uncertain. CDR1 is LNHNV and CDR2 is YYDKDF in the germline V gene (reference sequence). V lost 0 bases to trimming and J lost 0 bases, with 10 bases between them. The CDR3 contains 16 residues. The CDR3 region is CATSREGALSTDTQYF. DNA for the CDR3: TGTGCCACCAGCAGAGAAGGAGCGCTAAGCACAGATACGCAGTATTTT.

The chain has TRBV15 and TRBJ2-5; possible D gene TRBD2, 7 bases. V was pared by 1 base and J by 1 base, with 10 bases between. Per germline, CDR1 LNHNV and CDR2 YYDKDF (reference sequence). There are 15 residues in the CDR3. CDR3 amino acids: CATSRVRGGQETQYF. In nucleotides, the CDR3 is TGTGCCACCAGCAGAGTGAGGGGGGGCCAAGAGACCCAGTACTTC.

The chain combines TRBV7-8 with TRBJ2-7; 9 bases align to TRBD1. The germline gives CDR1 SGHVS, CDR2 FQNEAQ. This CDR3 is built from 14 residues. V lost 0 bases and J lost 5; bases outside the gene matches: 2. The CDR3 spells CASSLAGTGNEQYF. Written as DNA, the CDR3 is TGTGCCAGCAGCTTAGCGGGGACAGGGAACGAGCAGTACTTC.

The chain recombines TRBV11-3 with TRBJ2-1; 10 bases agree with TRBD2. Germline lookup yields CDR1 SGHNT and CDR2 YENEEA. V shed 7 bases and J 7 bases; nucleotides not matched to a gene: 10. CDR3 length: 15 amino acids. CDR3 DNA sequence: TGTGCCAGCACATTACTAGCGGGGAATATTAATGAGCAGTTCTTC. This gives the protein CASTLLAGNINEQFF.

Here the CDR3 DNA reads TGCGCCAGCAGCGCCGCCCTAGGGGAGGCGTACTTC. It encodes CASSAALGEAYF. The chain links TRBV5-1 to TRBJ2-7; perhaps TRBD2 as D (6 bases). The CDR3 totals 12 residues. V dropped 4 bases and J dropped 12 bases, with 17 bases sitting between them. Germline assignment: CDR1 SGHRS and CDR2 YFSETQ.

The V and J genes are TRBV19 and TRBJ1-1, with 10 bases that match TRBD1. This CDR3 has 15 residues. V lost 4 bases to trimming and J lost 1 base; unmatched junction nucleotides: 3. Germline assignment: CDR1 LNHDA and CDR2 SQIVND (reference sequence). The CDR3 region has the DNA TGTGCCAGTAGTACAAGGACAGGGGGGAACACTGAAGCTTTCTTT. Translating it yields CASSTRTGGNTEAFF.

V usage is TRBV10-3 and J usage is TRBJ2-1, with 15 bases lining up with TRBD2. Germline CDR1 ENHRY, CDR2 SYGVKD. CDR3 size: 20 residues. V lost 0 bases, J lost 0 bases, and 6 bases stayed unmatched. Written as DNA, the CDR3 is TGTGCCATCAGTGAGTCCCCAGGGACTAGCGGGAGGAGCTCCTACAATGAGCAGTTCTTC. Encoded protein: CAISESPGTSGRSSYNEQFF.

This chain joins TRBV5-1 and TRBJ2-5, with D perhaps matching TRBD2 (5 bases). CDR1 is SGHRS, CDR2 YFSETQ, per germline. V lost 4 bases to trimming and J lost 2 bases, with 15 bases between them. The length of the CDR3 is 15 residues. CDR3 DNA: TGCGCCAGCAGCCTGGCCGGACTTCCGCAAGAGACCCAGTACTTC. Translated: CASSLAGLPQETQYF.

A single count supports this clone. The chain carries TRBV7-9 and TRBJ1-1, with 8 bases lining up with TRBD1. Germline V lookup: CDR1 SEHNR, CDR2 FQNEAQ (reference sequence). The CDR3 spans 18 residues. The ends lost 5 bases at V and 5 bases at J; junction bases unmatched: 19. This CDR3 reads CASSLTGYGQGVGTEAFF. The CDR3 nucleotides are TGTGCCAGCAGCCTAACAGGATATGGACAGGGAGTAGGGACTGAAGCTTTCTTT.

This chain links TRBV11-3 with TRBJ2-1, with 11 bases matching TRBD2. Losses at the gene ends were 3 bases for V and 15 bases for J; bases not matched to a gene: 10. In germline, CDR1 is SGHNT, CDR2 YENEEA. The CDR3 is made up of 14 amino acids. CDR3 nucleotides: TGTGCCAGCAGCTTGAACCTAGCGGGGGGTCCCCGGTTCTTC. It yields the protein CASSLNLAGGPRFF.

The count of this clone is one. The V call is TRBV7-2, the J call TRBJ2-1; D is possibly TRBD1 (6 bases). Germline V gene lookup returns CDR1 SGHTA and CDR2 FQGNSA. The CDR3 covers 16 residues. The V end was cut by 5 bases, the J end by 5 bases, with 19 bases between. The CDR3 loop reads CASSRQRGRPNNEQFF. CDR3 in DNA: TGTGCCAGCAGCCGTCAGAGGGGGAGACCGAACAATGAGCAGTTCTTC.

The chain has TRBV5-1 and TRBJ2-1; TRBD2 is a possible D gene (5 bases). V was clipped by 6 bases and J by 6 bases, with 13 bases between them. Germline lookup yields CDR1 SGHRS and CDR2 YFSETQ. CDR3 length: 13 amino acids. DNA of the CDR3: TGCGCCAGCAAACCTTGGCGGGCCAATGAGCAGTTCTTC. Amino acids: CASKPWRANEQFF.

CDR3 residues: CASSGTGAVWEFF. CDR3 nucleotides: TGCGCCAGCAGTGGGACAGGGGCCGTTTGGGAGTTCTTC. The chain joins TRBV10-2 to TRBJ2-1; 9 bases are a match to TRBD1. Losses at the gene ends were 4 bases for V and 14 bases for J; bases not matched to a gene: 9. This CDR3 is built from 13 residues. The V gene's germline CDR1 is WSHSY and CDR2 SAAADI.

The chain has TRBV6-5 and TRBJ2-7; TRBD1 matches at 9 bases. The CDR3 consists of 14 residues. In germline, CDR1 is MNHEY, CDR2 SVGAGI. The ends lost 6 bases at V and 3 bases at J; junction bases unmatched: 6. Here the CDR3 DNA reads TGTGCCAGCAGACCCGGGACAGGGCGCTACGAGCAGTACTTC. It yields the protein CASRPGTGRYEQYF.

The chain uses TRBV28 and TRBJ2-1, with 7 bases matching TRBD2. The CDR3 spans 15 residues. V lost 2 bases, J lost 7 bases, and 8 bases stayed unmatched. From germline, CDR1 is MDHEN and CDR2 SYDVKM. The CDR3 spells CASSLSGIGLNEQFF. The CDR3 DNA reads as TGTGCCAGCAGTTTAAGCGGGATAGGTCTGAATGAGCAGTTCTTC.

V and J are TRBV4-1 and TRBJ1-4; 8 positions agree with TRBD1. J gave up 7 bases and V 0 bases, and 22 bases lay outside the gene matches. The CDR3 is 21 amino acids. Germline V lookup: CDR1 MGHRA, CDR2 YSYEKL. Here the CDR3 DNA reads TGCGCCAGCAGCCAAGATCCCTGGGGCACTGGGACAGGCGTACTAAGTGAAAAACTGTTTTTT. Its translation: CASSQDPWGTGTGVLSEKLFF.